These 27 T cell receptor beta chains were all obtained from the same sample, sequenced in a study of blood T cell repertoires in COVID-19 (dated by TCRdb to 2018 to 2020). The library was obtained by the immunoSEQ multiplex PCR assay. The immuneACCESS repertoire file appears here via TCRdb, limited to in-frame rearrangements. These files lack a portion of the clones; in checked studies, under half of the deficit traces to unresolved V genes, and the cause of the others is not known. The sample contains fewer than 80,000 clones, around 77% of them found a single time. Of the sample, 9.7% is held by the ten largest clones. Sequencing used peripheral blood. The receptors shown here come from a human donor in a cohort sampled during active COVID-19.

This clone was found once. V and J are TRBV30 and TRBJ2-6; 7 bases align to TRBD2. The CDR3 spans 15 residues. V lost 3 bases and J lost 1; bases outside the gene matches: 3. CDR1 is GTSNPN, CDR2 SVGIG, per germline (reference sequence). CDR3 protein: CAWSLGGSGANVLTF. The DNA for the CDR3 is TGTGCCTGGAGCCTGGGGGGGTCTGGGGCCAACGTCCTGACTTTC.

This clone was seen a handful of times. The V gene is TRBV18, the J gene TRBJ1-2; D is possibly TRBD1 (6 bases). Germline V CDR1 and CDR2: KGHSH, LQKENI. The CDR3 has 16 amino acids. Trimming shortened V by 4 bases and J by 6 bases, and 21 bases separated the two germline ends. CDR3 sequence reads: CASSLYTTGQADGYTF. CDR3 DNA sequence: TGTGCCAGCTCACTATATACTACAGGGCAGGCCGATGGCTACACCTTC.

The chain joins TRBV4-3 to TRBJ2-3, with 7 bases identical to TRBD2. Germline V lookup: CDR1 LGHNA, CDR2 YSLEER. V trimming: 4 bases; J trimming: 3 bases; junction bases outside the gene matches: 1. The CDR3 totals 13 residues. Here the CDR3 reads CASSRGSTDTQYF. CDR3 sequence (DNA): TGCGCCAGCAGCCGCGGGAGTACAGATACGCAGTATTTT.

The CDR3 here is CSVQIGTGGPYEQYF. Written as DNA, the CDR3 is TGCAGCGTCCAAATCGGGACAGGGGGACCCTACGAGCAGTACTTC. The chain has TRBV29-1 and TRBJ2-7; 11 nucleotides agree with TRBD1. Germline CDR1 SQVTM, CDR2 ANQGSEA. The J segment lost 2 bases and the V segment lost 6 bases, leaving 9 bases of the junction unmatched. This CDR3 contains 15 residues.

CDR3 bases: TGCGCCAGCAGCCCAATGTACAGGGGACGTGGGGCAGGGTCACCCCTCCACTTT. The encoded protein is CASSPMYRGRGAGSPLHF. This rearrangement joins TRBV4-1 to TRBJ1-6; 7 positions agree with TRBD1. Trimming took 4 bases from V and 10 from J; bases not matched to a gene: 19. Germline V gene lookup returns CDR1 MGHRA and CDR2 YSYEKL. This CDR3 spans 18 amino acids.

This clone occurred once. The gene calls are TRBV30 and TRBJ2-3; 11 bases agree with TRBD2. The germline gives CDR1 GTSNPN, CDR2 SVGIG (reference sequence). The CDR3 contains 17 residues. V trimming: 1 base; J trimming: 0 bases; junction bases outside the gene matches: 6. CDR3 in amino acids: CAWSAGTSGASTDTQYF. The DNA of the CDR3 is TGTGCCTGGAGTGCCGGGACTAGCGGTGCTAGCACAGATACGCAGTATTTT.

The gene calls are TRBV19 and TRBJ1-5, with D unresolved. The CDR3 extends over 13 amino acids. Germline V gene lookup returns CDR1 LNHDA and CDR2 SQIVND (reference sequence). Between the trimmed V and J ends, which lost 1 base and 4 bases, there was a span of 5 bases. Here the CDR3 reads CASSIVPNQPQHF. In DNA form, the CDR3 reads TGTGCCAGTAGTATAGTCCCAAATCAGCCCCAGCATTTT.

The genes are TRBV7-3 and TRBJ2-5; D ambiguous. The V gene's germline CDR1 is SGHTA and CDR2 FQGTGA. The V end was cut by 1 base, the J end by 4 bases, with 13 bases between. The CDR3 runs 15 residues. DNA for the CDR3: TGTGCCAGCAGCTTAATTGCTGCGCCTAGAGAGACCCAGTACTTC. Its protein is CASSLIAAPRETQYF.

This chain connects TRBV6-5 to TRBJ1-1; D is uncertain. CDR3 length: 15 amino acids. In germline, CDR1 is MNHEY, CDR2 SVGAGI. V was shortened by 8 bases and J by 1 base, with 17 bases between the two germline ends. CDR3 in amino acids: CASGSAGTGNTEAFF. The CDR3 nucleotides are TGTGCCAGCGGGTCTGCAGGCACTGGGAACACTGAAGCTTTCTTT.

This clone was detected only a few times. The chain links TRBV9 to TRBJ2-7, with unresolved D. The V and J ends lost 4 bases and 6 bases respectively, with 11 bases between them. The CDR3 is made up of 12 amino acids. CDR1 and CDR2 from the germline V gene are SGDLS and YYNGEE. CDR3 DNA sequence: TGTGCCAGCAGCATCGCAGACTCCGAGCAGTACTTC. Amino acid sequence: CASSIADSEQYF. Full variable domain (remainder filled in from reference TRBV9 and TRBJ2-7): DSGVTQTPKHLITATGQRVTLRCSPRSGDLSVYWYQQSLDQGLQFLIQYYNGEERAKGNILERFSAQQFPDLHSELNLSSLELGDSALYFCASSIADSEQYFGPGTRLTVT.

The chain joins TRBV29-1 to TRBJ2-3; 7 bases align to TRBD2. The CDR3 totals 13 residues. Losses at the gene ends were 4 bases for V and 2 bases for J; bases not matched to a gene: 3. Per germline, CDR1 SQVTM and CDR2 ANQGSEA. The CDR3 loop is CSVGGRATDTQYF. The CDR3 DNA is TGCAGCGTTGGTGGGAGGGCCACAGATACGCAGTATTTT.

This clone was seen a handful of times. The chain employs TRBV2 and TRBJ2-2, with 7 bases fitting TRBD2. The V gene's germline CDR1 is SNHLY and CDR2 FYNNEI. Trimming cost V 0 bases and J 3 bases; bases outside gene matches: 4. The CDR3 consists of 16 residues. CDR3 sequence: CASSEAGGVHTGELFF. Written as DNA, the CDR3 is TGTGCCAGCAGTGAAGCGGGGGGGGTGCACACCGGGGAGCTGTTTTTT.

This clone was counted a single time. V gene TRBV7-2 combines with J gene TRBJ1-1; 9 bases fit TRBD1. V gave up 6 bases and J gave up 4 bases; unmatched junction bases: 9. Germline values: CDR1 SGHTA, CDR2 FQGNSA. The CDR3 length is 15 residues. The CDR3 nucleotides are TGTGCCAGCAGGGAACGGACAGGGGCCGGCACTGAAGCTTTCTTT. Its protein product is CASRERTGAGTEAFF.

This clone was detected a few times. V gene TRBV27 combines with J gene TRBJ2-3, with D possibly being TRBD1 (5 bases). V was shortened by 2 bases and J by 0 bases, with 6 bases between the two germline ends. This CDR3 has 14 amino acids. Germline lookup yields CDR1 MNHEY and CDR2 SMNVEV (reference sequence). CDR3 bases: TGTGCCAGCAGTTTAAGGGGCAGCACAGATACGCAGTATTTT. The encoded protein is CASSLRGSTDTQYF.

This chain uses TRBV11-2 with TRBJ1-4; no clear D gene. CDR1 is SGHAT and CDR2 is FQNNGV in the germline V gene. This CDR3 comprises 15 residues. Trimming pared 2 bases from V and 8 bases from J, leaving 15 bases between. The CDR3 sequence is CASSLWRNLREKLFF. The CDR3 DNA sequence: TGTGCCAGCAGCTTATGGCGGAACCTGAGGGAAAAACTGTTTTTT.

The chain joins TRBV14 to TRBJ1-6, with D tentatively TRBD1 (5 bases). Germline assignment: CDR1 SGHDN and CDR2 FVKESK. V lost 3 bases to trimming and J lost 5 bases, with 17 bases between them. The length of the CDR3 is 17 residues. The CDR3 sequence: CASSQVVGGRNNSPLHF. The DNA of the CDR3 is TGTGCCAGCAGCCAGGTCGTTGGGGGGAGGAATAATTCACCCCTCCACTTT.

The V call is TRBV7-9, the J call TRBJ2-7; 8 bases line up with TRBD2. The CDR3 runs to 14 residues. After removal of 5 bases from V and 5 bases from J, the junction contained 8 bases not matched to a gene. Germline lookup yields CDR1 SEHNR and CDR2 FQNEAQ (reference sequence). CDR3 region: CASSLGRGKNEQYF. Written as DNA, the CDR3 is TGTGCCAGCAGCCTCGGGAGGGGCAAGAACGAGCAGTACTTC.

The chain employs TRBV25-1 and TRBJ2-2, with TRBD2 matching over 8 bases. Germline V gene sequence: CDR1 MGHDK, CDR2 SYGVNS. The V and J ends lost 5 bases and 6 bases, in that order; junction bases with no gene match: 11. This CDR3 contains 16 residues. This CDR3 is CASSTPGLVSSGELFF. The CDR3 DNA follows: TGTGCCAGCAGTACCCCGGGACTAGTATCCTCCGGGGAGCTGTTTTTT.

This clone was recorded only once. The J gene is TRBJ2-7, the V gene TRBV2; D might be TRBD2 (5 bases). The CDR3 is 13 residues long. Germline assignment: CDR1 SNHLY and CDR2 FYNNEI. With 8 bases removed from V and 6 bases from J, the gap between germline ends came to 17 bases. The CDR3 coding sequence is TGTGCCAGCTCACGGGCGGGTCTAGGCGAGCAGTACTTC. Its translation: CASSRAGLGEQYF.

The rearrangement links TRBV5-6 to TRBJ1-4; a weak D match, TRBD1 (5 bases). The CDR3 has 15 residues. In germline, CDR1 is SGHDT, CDR2 YYEEEE. V lost 1 base and J lost 4, with 11 bases in between. The CDR3 loop reads CASSLTGGYNEKLFF. The CDR3 DNA follows: TGTGCCAGCAGCTTGACGGGGGGATATAATGAAAAACTGTTTTTT.

The rearrangement uses TRBV18 and TRBJ2-1, with unresolved D. Between the trimmed V and J ends, which lost 0 bases and 7 bases, there was a span of 16 bases. The CDR3 length is 16 residues. Per germline, CDR1 KGHSH and CDR2 LQKENI. CDR3 loop: CASSPPTEPLYNEQFF. CDR3 nucleotide sequence: TGTGCCAGCTCACCACCGACTGAACCACTCTATAATGAGCAGTTCTTC.

The rearrangement uses TRBV11-2 and TRBJ2-7; 7 bases are shared with TRBD1. The J segment lost 5 bases and the V segment lost 6 bases, leaving 10 bases of the junction unmatched. The germline V gene has CDR1 SGHAT and CDR2 FQNNGV. This CDR3 contains 14 residues. The CDR3 spells CASSPLTGYDEQYF. DNA for the CDR3: TGTGCCAGCAGTCCCCTGACAGGGTACGACGAGCAGTACTTC.

The chain links TRBV5-4 to TRBJ2-1; D perhaps matches TRBD2 (5 bases). Trimming pared 4 bases from V and 4 bases from J, leaving 15 bases between. CDR3 size: 15 residues. In germline, CDR1 is SGHNT, CDR2 YYREEE (reference sequence). For the CDR3, the DNA is TGTGCCAGCAGCCCGGCGGGTCTAGCATACAATGAGCAGTTCTTC. Protein sequence: CASSPAGLAYNEQFF.

The chain employs TRBV28 and TRBJ1-5, with D unresolved. The V and J ends lost 3 bases and 7 bases respectively, with 16 bases between them. CDR3 length: 15 amino acids. CDR1 MDHEN and CDR2 SYDVKM come from the germline V gene. CDR3 bases: TGTGCCAGCAGTTTTTTATTAGCCAGTGCGCAGCCCCAGCATTTT. This sequence encodes CASSFLLASAQPQHF.

V and J are TRBV5-6 and TRBJ2-2; D possibly corresponds to TRBD2 (6 bases). There are 15 residues in the CDR3. V lost 2 bases, J lost 4 bases, and 12 bases lay in between. The germline gives CDR1 SGHDT, CDR2 YYEEEE. In nucleotides, the CDR3 is TGTGCCAGCAGCTTTGTGCGGGGAAGCACCGGGGAGCTGTTTTTT. Its translation: CASSFVRGSTGELFF.

The genes are TRBV5-1 and TRBJ2-7; 7 nucleotides align to TRBD1. Germline trimming cut 0 bases from V and 2 bases from J; bases unmatched to any gene: 5. CDR3 length: 15 amino acids. The germline V gene encodes CDR1 SGHRS and CDR2 YFSETQ. DNA of the CDR3: TGCGCCAGCAGCTTGGCCGGGACAGCACCCTACGAGCAGTACTTC. This translates into CASSLAGTAPYEQYF.

The chain is built from TRBV14 and TRBJ1-1, with a possible D match to TRBD1 (5 bases). The germline V and J ends were trimmed by 0 bases and 0 bases, with 11 bases remaining between them. The CDR3 spans 16 residues. Germline values: CDR1 SGHDN, CDR2 FVKESK. The DNA for the CDR3 is TGTGCCAGCAGCCAAGATCTCCGGGGGATGAACACTGAAGCTTTCTTT. Translation gives CASSQDLRGMNTEAFF.